This paragraph reports one T cell receptor (beta chain). Its antigen remains unknown. These data belong to a study of shared clonotypes between healthy human individuals. Study outcomes and limitations: Estimated clonotype richness was generally higher in naive than memory subsets.

The CDR3 is 13 amino acids. Germline V gene lookup returns CDR1 MDHEN and CDR2 SYDVKM. Trimming took 10 bases from V and 5 from J, leaving 15 bases between them. CD45RA+ naive and CD45RA-negative memory subsets were separated from CD4+ cells. Measured with immunoSEQ multiplex PCR; TCRdb has only the in-frame clones, and not every one. The table shows hundreds of thousands of clones, with about 96% occurring only once. The gene calls are TRBV28 and TRBJ1-5; unclear D gene. The clonotype was recovered from a woman in her twenties or thirties in good health. The specimen sequenced was naive CD4+ T cells sorted from blood. The subset is: CD45RA+ positively selected. The CDR3 DNA sequence: TGTGCCACGACGATGGATATTTATCAGCCCCAGCATTTT. Amino acid sequence: CATTMDIYQPQHF.